This TCR beta chain was recovered during a study of CD8+ T cells in alopecia areata. Extraction of RNA preceded its reverse transcription into cDNA, which served as the sequencing template. Generated by immunoSEQ multiplex PCR, the TCRdb table keeps only in-frame clones and is missing some. The repertoire holds 200,000 to 250,000 clones, with 50% to 60% as singletons. CDR3 length: 13 residues. Germline CDR1 MNHNY, CDR2 SVGAGI (reference sequence). With regard to this clone: At one boundary the junction diverges from the germline segment, which might be a read error.

The material was CD4+ T cells sorted from blood, obtained at week 0. The rearrangement links TRBV6-6 to TRBJ2-2; D remains ambiguous. The clonotype was recovered from a human donor with alopecia areata. The CDR3 sequence: CAVTRFDTGELFF. In nucleotides, the CDR3 is TGTGCCGTCACCCGGTTCGACACGGGGGAGCTGTTTTTT.